Given below is one T cell receptor (beta chain) in context. These data originate in a study of blood T cell repertoires in COVID-19. The overall study: Sites in the United States, Italy and Spain provided acute and convalescent COVID-19 samples. Sources were T cells, B-cell-depleted T cells, or PBMCs; the material itself was cDNA or gDNA.

Study processing details: Reference gene primer amplification gave estimated nucleated cell counts. Sequenced by immunoSEQ multiplex PCR; TCRdb stores in-frame clones only, minus some. V and J calls and clone size are those listed in that table; D and trimming were worked out from the DNA. The sample lists over 120,000 clones; over 70% were seen once. The V gene lost 5 bases and the J gene lost 1 base, with 11 bases spanning the gap. Germline V lookup: CDR1 SEHNR, CDR2 FQNEAQ (reference sequence). There are 15 residues in the CDR3. The V and J genes are TRBV7-9 and TRBJ1-4, with a weak D call TRBD1 (5 bases). Sequences were obtained from peripheral blood. This receptor was identified in a woman aged 55-69 years with acute or convalescent COVID-19. DNA for the CDR3: TGTGCCAGCAGCGCCCCAGGGATAACTAATGAAAAACTGTTTTTT. As protein: CASSAPGITNEKLFF.